Here is one T cell receptor beta chain with its context. Which antigen it targets is not known. Base qualities are not at hand, and no much larger clone is one base apart. This specimen belongs to a study of CD8 T cells in Susac syndrome (dated by TCRdb to about 2019). Context from the whole study: Repertoire sequencing was used to test whether CD8+ T cell activation and differentiation in Susac syndrome was antigen driven. The study compared CD8+ T cell repertoire clonality among about a dozen healthy donors, around 14 Susac syndrome patients and around 16 multiple sclerosis patients. Here is what the overall study found, with its caveats: The number of individuals in the TCR sequencing and HLA analysis was acknowledged as relatively small.

High-throughput TCR beta sequencing profiled peripheral blood CD8+ and CD4+ T cells from healthy donors, Susac syndrome patients and multiple sclerosis patients. Treatment-naive patients with stable or active relapsing-remitting disease fulfilling revised McDonald criteria were used as multiple sclerosis controls. Bulk CD8+ and CD4+ T cells were purified by magnetic negative isolation, whereas CD8+ TEMRA cells were enriched by FACS. Blood was drawn into EDTA tubes, processed within 24 hours, and PBMCs were isolated by density gradient centrifugation. PBMCs intended for TCR sequencing were frozen in liquid nitrogen and were later thawed in a 37 degrees C water bath. The sorted or isolated CD4+, CD8+ and CD8+ TEMRA cells had a purity of 90% or higher. Relative to germline, V is missing 5 bases and J is missing 5 bases, with 7 bases of the junction outside any gene match. The CDR3 contains 16 residues, cysteine and phenylalanine counted. CDR3 DNA only is kept here, 48 bases in frame from base 1. CDR1 and CDR2 are read off the germline V gene (reference sequence) as LNHNV and YYDKDF.

RNA was extracted using the RNeasy kit, and about 0.45 to 1 ug of the RNA was reverse transcribed with random hexamers. The immunoSEQ multiplex PCR assay, which covers 54 Vbeta and 13 Jbeta segments, was used to amplify TCR beta CDR3 regions. PCR amplification bias was corrected using a synthetic template baseline for primer optimization and computational correction. For the original study's pipeline: Reads were assigned to V, D and J genes according to IMGT and analyzed in immunoSEQ Analyzer, with only productive sequences retained. Clonality was calculated as one minus the Shannon entropy normalized by log2 of the number of productive unique sequences. Public and private clones were assessed among the 100 most prevalent clones of each patient and control. Clones were defined as Susac-specific if absent from the healthy and MS cohorts, from 1052 published viral clones and from other ImmuneACCESS disease sequences. Using fastp trimming at Q25 and MiXCR clonotype assembly, TCRdb reanalyzed the public sequencing data and kept in-frame beta chains. Rows with one shared CDR3 protein collapse into an entry with the most common genes and DNA. In this record, the V and J calls reflect TCRdb's handling and not the investigators' own analysis. The sample has 250,000 to 300,000 distinct CDR3 sequences on record, around nine tenths of them singletons. Roughly 0.2% of the sample goes to the ten largest clones.

This sequence was found in a human donor with multiple sclerosis. The rearranged chain carries TRBV15 and TRBJ2-3; 13 junctional bases match TRBD2. Sequencing was done on a sample of CD8+ T cells from PBMCs. The CDR3 region: CATSRPGLAGLDTQYF. The DNA reads as follows: TGTGCCACCAGCCGACCGGGACTAGCGGGGTTAGATACGCAGTATTTT.